The sequence of this T cell receptor beta chain was determined in a study of a mutant IDH1 vaccine in newly diagnosed glioma. The time point is: week 11, during vaccination. Doses consisted of 300 ug of mutant IDH1 20-mer peptide each, paired with topical imiquimod. Measured with immunoSEQ multiplex PCR; TCRdb has only the in-frame clones, and not every one. Among about 40,000 clones listed, roughly 89% were seen once. About this clone itself: The target antigen is unknown.

Germline V CDR1 and CDR2: PRHDT, FYEKMQ (reference sequence). The V end was cut by 2 bases, the J end by 6 bases, with 12 bases between. This CDR3 has 14 amino acids. The J gene is TRBJ2-3, the V gene TRBV13; tentatively, D is TRBD2 (6 bases). The sequence was collected from a man aged 40-49 years with glioma. The sequencing used PBMCs, collected from a glioma patient whose treatment included an IDH1 peptide vaccine. DNA of the CDR3: TGTGCCAGCAGCTTATCTCGGGAGTGGGATACGCAGTATTTT. Its protein product is CASSLSREWDTQYF.